These 28 T cell receptor beta chains were sequenced from one sample in a study of blood T cell repertoires in COVID-19. Assay: immunoSEQ multiplex PCR; the TCRdb copy retains only in-frame clones and omits some. This sample carries some 190,000 clones, 88% of them seen once, and the ten largest clones take 1.5%. Sequenced sample: peripheral blood. These receptors all come from a man in his late teens or twenties with active or convalescent COVID-19.

The genes are TRBV10-3 and TRBJ2-7, with 7 bases matching TRBD2. The CDR3 covers 14 residues. Germline V gives CDR1 ENHRY, CDR2 SYGVKD. V shed 8 bases, J shed 6 bases, and the junction held 13 bases outside the gene matches. In DNA, the CDR3 is TGTGCCATCTCACGAGCGGGAAACCTCCTCGAGCAGTACTTC. It codes for CAISRAGNLLEQYF.

The V and J genes are TRBV11-1 and TRBJ2-3; 11 nucleotides agree with TRBD2. The CDR3 extends over 15 amino acids. In germline, CDR1 is SGHAT, CDR2 FQDESV (reference sequence). V lost 5 bases, J lost 9 bases, and 10 bases stayed unmatched. As DNA, the CDR3 is TGTGCCAGCAGCCAACTAGCGGGGGAGCCCCGCACGCAGTATTTT. It specifies CASSQLAGEPRTQYF.

The CDR3 here is CAAAGSTDTQYF. The CDR3 coding sequence is TGTGCCGCCGCAGGAAGCACAGATACGCAGTATTTT. The chain carries TRBV19 and TRBJ2-3; D is ambiguous. The ends were cut back, 11 bases at V and 0 bases at J, with 9 bases in the middle. The germline CDR1 and CDR2 sequences are LNHDA and SQIVND (reference sequence). The length of the CDR3 is 12 residues.

J is TRBJ2-1 and V is TRBV7-9; no definite D call. This CDR3 comprises 12 residues. V was clipped by 1 base and J by 9 bases, with 7 bases between them. Germline CDR1 reads SEHNR; CDR2 reads FQNEAQ (reference sequence). In DNA form, the CDR3 reads TGTGCCAGCAGCTTAGACTCTGCTGAGCAGTTCTTC. Translated: CASSLDSAEQFF.

This chain connects TRBV28 to TRBJ1-5, with a possible D match to TRBD1 (6 bases). In germline, CDR1 is MDHEN, CDR2 SYDVKM. Trimming left V 6 bases short and J 3 bases short, with 15 bases between. This CDR3 has 15 residues. The CDR3 DNA reads as TGTGCCAGCAGCCCCTCTGGGGGCTACAATCAGCCCCAGCATTTT. Translation: CASSPSGGYNQPQHF. Full variable domain (outside the CDR3, taken from reference TRBV28 and TRBJ1-5): DVKVTQSSRYLVKRTGEKVFLECVQDMDHENMFWYRQDPGLGLRLIYFSYDVKMKEKGDIPEGYSVSREKKERFSLILESASTNQTSMYLCASSPSGGYNQPQHFGDGTRLSIL.

This rearrangement joins TRBV30 to TRBJ1-5; D is unclear. V was trimmed by 1 base and J by 6 bases, leaving 10 bases between them. CDR3 length: 13 amino acids. In germline, CDR1 is GTSNPN, CDR2 SVGIG (reference sequence). The CDR3 nucleotides read TGTGCCTGGAGTGGGGCAGGTATTCAGCCCCAGCATTTT. Protein sequence: CAWSGAGIQPQHF.

This chain joins TRBV4-2 and TRBJ2-5, with a possible D match to TRBD2 (5 bases). Trimming pared 1 base from V and 5 bases from J, leaving 8 bases between. Germline V CDR1 and CDR2: LGHNA, YNFKEQ. This CDR3 region has 13 residues. As DNA, the CDR3 is TGTGCCAGCAGCCAAGTCCGAGGGGAGACCCAGTACTTC. Translating it yields CASSQVRGETQYF.

V usage is TRBV7-3 and J usage is TRBJ2-3, with 8 nucleotides matching TRBD1. The CDR3 spans 14 residues. From germline, CDR1 is SGHTA and CDR2 FQGTGA. V shed 2 bases, J shed 5 bases, and the junction held 3 bases outside the gene matches. For the CDR3, the DNA is TGTGCCAGCAGCTTATCAGGGGGCGTAGATACGCAGTATTTT. This gives the protein CASSLSGGVDTQYF.

This chain uses TRBV19 with TRBJ1-1; D might be TRBD1 (6 bases). V was pared by 8 bases and J by 0 bases, with 10 bases between. This CDR3 has 13 residues. Germline CDR1 reads LNHDA; CDR2 reads SQIVND (reference sequence). CDR3 sequence: CASRDKMNTEAFF. The CDR3 DNA follows: TGTGCCAGTCGGGACAAAATGAACACTGAAGCTTTCTTT.

The genes are TRBV9 and TRBJ2-5, with TRBD2 matching over 9 bases. The length of the CDR3 is 17 residues. J was trimmed by 1 base and V by 0 bases; bases with no gene match: 7. The germline CDR1 and CDR2 sequences are SGDLS and YYNGEE. The CDR3 is CASSVGRSSGIQETQYF. The CDR3 nucleotides are TGTGCCAGCAGCGTAGGAAGATCTAGCGGGATCCAAGAGACCCAGTACTTC.

The chain joins TRBV3-1 (or the pseudogene TRBV3-2) to TRBJ1-3; D is unresolved. There are 16 residues in the CDR3. V was trimmed by 3 bases and J by 0 bases, leaving 12 bases between them. Germline CDR1 LGHDT, CDR2 YNNKEL (reference sequence). The CDR3 sequence: CASSHGNGISGNTIYF. Here the CDR3 DNA reads TGTGCCAGCAGCCACGGGAACGGCATCTCTGGAAACACCATATATTTT.

The gene calls are TRBV9 and TRBJ2-2, with TRBD2 identical over 7 bases. The CDR3 is 15 residues long. The V and J ends lost 0 bases and 4 bases, in that order; junction bases with no gene match: 3. The germline V gene has CDR1 SGDLS and CDR2 YYNGEE. The CDR3 here is CASSVAGGSTGELFF. The CDR3 DNA reads as TGTGCCAGCAGCGTAGCCGGGGGGTCCACCGGGGAGCTGTTTTTT.

This chain links TRBV23-1 with TRBJ2-5, with unresolved D. TRBV23-1 belongs to the ORF category, with a function that is uncertain. The CDR3 loop spans 12 amino acids. V was shortened by 7 bases and J by 5 bases, with 11 bases between the two germline ends. The CDR3 DNA follows: TGCGCCAGCAACCCCCCTAGGGAGACCCAGTACTTC. Translation: CASNPPRETQYF.

The rearrangement joins TRBV19 to TRBJ1-2; 7 bases fit TRBD1. Germline V lookup: CDR1 LNHDA, CDR2 SQIVND (reference sequence). V was clipped by 3 bases and J by 4 bases; unmatched bases: 20. This CDR3 spans 19 amino acids. Written as DNA, the CDR3 is TGTGCCAGTAGTATCCGGATCCCTTCTTCAGGGGGGCGAGCCTATGGCTACACCTTC. Amino acid sequence: CASSIRIPSSGGRAYGYTF.

The chain links TRBV28 to TRBJ2-2; perhaps TRBD1 as D (5 bases). This CDR3 is built from 16 residues. Germline values: CDR1 MDHEN, CDR2 SYDVKM. V lost 6 bases and J lost 6, with 20 bases in between. The CDR3, as DNA: TGTGCCAGCAGCCCACCGGGCAGGGCTAACCCCGGGGAGCTGTTTTTT. It yields the protein CASSPPGRANPGELFF.

The chain employs TRBV24-1 and TRBJ1-2; no firm D call. The CDR3 runs 15 residues. CDR1 KGHDR and CDR2 SFDVKD come from the germline V gene. V was shortened by 3 bases and J by 0 bases, with 10 bases between the two germline ends. The CDR3 region is CATSDPTATNYGYTF. The DNA for the CDR3 is TGTGCCACCAGTGATCCCACAGCAACTAACTATGGCTACACCTTC.

The gene calls are TRBV21-1 and TRBJ1-4. TRBV21-1 is given as a pseudogene. The CDR3 runs to 16 residues. CDR3 sequence: CASSKVGPDCNEKLFF. Here the CDR3 DNA reads TGTGCCAGCAGCAAAGTTGGTCCGGACTGCAATGAAAAACTGTTTTTT.

This chain uses TRBV11-2 with TRBJ1-1; D unclear. The CDR3 contains 12 residues. Germline V gene data show CDR1 as SGHAT and CDR2 as FQNNGV. Trimming pared 0 bases from V and 10 bases from J, leaving 9 bases between. The CDR3 nucleotides read TGTGCCAGCAGCTTAGAAGCGCGGGGAGCTTTCTTT. It is translated as CASSLEARGAFF.

The chain is built from TRBV6-2 or TRBV6-3 and TRBJ2-5; possible D gene TRBD2, 6 bases. Trimming shortened V by 2 bases and J by 3 bases, and 19 bases separated the two germline ends. The CDR3 extends over 17 amino acids. CDR1 MNHEY and CDR2 SVGEGT come from the germline V gene. CDR3 sequence (DNA): TGTGCCAGCAGTTACGGGGACTTCGGTATCAGGGAAGAGACCCAGTACTTC. Amino acid sequence: CASSYGDFGIREETQYF.

The gene calls are TRBV19 and TRBJ1-2; possibly TRBD1 for D (5 bases). The germline V and J ends were trimmed by 5 bases and 5 bases, with 12 bases remaining between them. Germline CDR1 LNHDA, CDR2 SQIVND (reference sequence). The CDR3 consists of 13 residues. The CDR3 coding sequence is TGTGCCAGTAGTGTCACCAAGGGGTATGGCTACACCTTC. This codes for CASSVTKGYGYTF.

The V gene is TRBV10-3, the J gene TRBJ1-5; a possible D gene is TRBD1 (5 bases). Germline-derived CDR1 and CDR2 are ENHRY and SYGVKD. V lost 2 bases and J lost 0, with 14 bases in between. The CDR3 has 17 amino acids. The DNA for the CDR3 is TGTGCCATCAGTGAGCTACCGGGGGGGAATAGCAATCAGCCCCAGCATTTT. As protein: CAISELPGGNSNQPQHF.

V usage is TRBV12-5 and J usage is TRBJ2-3; D is unclear. CDR1 is LGHNT and CDR2 is FRNRAP in the germline V gene. This CDR3 spans 12 amino acids. V dropped 2 bases and J dropped 3 bases, with 3 bases sitting between them. The CDR3 spells CASGLLTDTQYF. The CDR3 region has the DNA TGTGCTAGTGGTTTGCTAACAGATACGCAGTATTTT.

V gene TRBV28 combines with J gene TRBJ1-1; possible D gene TRBD1, 6 bases. The CDR3 runs 12 residues. V lost 8 bases and J 7 bases, leaving 14 bases between the germline ends. Germline assignment: CDR1 MDHEN and CDR2 SYDVKM. The DNA of the CDR3 is TGTGCCAGCGTCGACAGGCCGCATGAAGCTTTCTTT. This gives the protein CASVDRPHEAFF.

The rearrangement uses TRBV6-5 and TRBJ1-1; D is ambiguous. CDR1 is MNHEY, CDR2 SVGAGI, per germline. V gave up 1 base and J gave up 4 bases, with 13 bases separating them. The CDR3 has 15 amino acids. The CDR3 bases are TGTGCCAGCAGTTACTTTGGGAGTTATGGCACTGAAGCTTTCTTT. It codes for CASSYFGSYGTEAFF.

The gene calls are TRBV30 and TRBJ2-1; 7 positions agree with TRBD2. The V gene end was trimmed by 2 bases and the J gene end by 5 bases; junction bases not matched to a gene: 6. Germline CDR1 reads GTSNPN; CDR2 reads SVGIG (reference sequence). This CDR3 has 14 residues. CDR3 coding DNA: TGTGCCTGGAGTCTAGCGGAGCCGAACAATGAGCAGTTCTTC. Amino acids: CAWSLAEPNNEQFF. Using reference TRBV30 and TRBJ2-1 for the parts outside the CDR3, the full variable domain is SQTIHQWPATLVQPVGSPLSLECTVEGTSNPNLYWYRQAAGRGLQLLFYSVGIGQISSEVPQNLSASRPQDRQFILSSKKLLLSDSGFYLCAWSLAEPNNEQFFGPGTRLTVL.

J is TRBJ2-7 and V is TRBV6-5; TRBD2 might be the D (5 bases). Germline V CDR1 and CDR2: MNHEY, SVGAGI. The CDR3 is made up of 14 amino acids. Trimming pared 9 bases from V and 6 bases from J, leaving 21 bases between. This chain's CDR3 is CARGGGGFCCEQYF. CDR3 bases: TGTGCCAGGGGCGGAGGAGGTTTTTGCTGCGAGCAGTACTTC.

This clone appeared a few times. The chain links TRBV5-4 to TRBJ1-6; TRBD1 is a possible D gene (5 bases). Deletions cut 0 bases from V and 8 bases from J, with 15 bases between. The CDR3 runs to 16 residues. The germline V gene has CDR1 SGHNT and CDR2 YYREEE (reference sequence). The CDR3 DNA reads as TGTGCCAGCAGCTTGGGAGGTGGTGACAGAGATTCACCCCTCCACTTT. The encoded protein is CASSLGGGDRDSPLHF.

The V call is TRBV2, the J call TRBJ2-5; 9 bases are a match to TRBD2. V shed 5 bases and J 2 bases; nucleotides not matched to a gene: 9. Germline lookup yields CDR1 SNHLY and CDR2 FYNNEI. There are 16 residues in the CDR3. The CDR3 here is CASSRPGTSRQETQYF. DNA for the CDR3: TGTGCCAGCAGTCGCCCCGGGACTAGCAGACAAGAGACCCAGTACTTC.